This entry lists 29 T cell receptor beta chains sequenced from one sample in a study of T cells in Graves' hyperthyroidism and ophthalmopathy. TCR beta CDR3 regions were amplified from RNA transcripts. First-round RT-PCR of the TCR CDR3 relied on the HTBI primer set. MiXCR was run by TCRdb on the multiplex PCR reads, yielding one entry per CDR3 protein. In the table there are approximately 210,000 distinct CDR3 sequences, under 20% of which are singletons. Sequenced material: blood. The receptors were sampled from a man between 45 and 60 years old with Graves' hyperthyroidism.

This clonotype was counted between two and nine times. V gene TRBV18 combines with J gene TRBJ2-5, with D hard to call. V was shortened by 0 bases and J by 1 base, with 9 bases between the two germline ends. The CDR3 totals 15 residues. Germline V gene sequence: CDR1 KGHSH, CDR2 LQKENI. Here the CDR3 reads CASSPPRGSQETQYF. For the CDR3, the DNA is TGTGCCAGCTCACCACCTCGAGGTTCCCAAGAGACCCAGTACTTC.

The table lists this clonotype with many counts. The chain has TRBV12-3 or TRBV12-4 and TRBJ1-1; 8 positions agree with TRBD1. The CDR3 contains 16 residues. With 6 bases clipped from V and 4 bases from J, the junction kept 13 bases outside the gene matches. The CDR3 protein is CASSSQPGGRVTEAFF. For the CDR3, the DNA is TGTGCCAGCAGCTCCCAACCAGGGGGCAGGGTCACTGAAGCTTTCTTT.

This clonotype has at least ten counts. The chain has TRBV7-9 and TRBJ2-1; the match to TRBD2 covers 8 bases. J was trimmed by 5 bases and V by 3 bases; bases with no gene match: 24. The CDR3 is 21 residues long. The V gene's germline CDR1 is SEHNR and CDR2 FQNEAQ (reference sequence). The CDR3 here is CASSFRGATFGREGIHNEQFF. As DNA, the CDR3 is TGTGCCAGCAGCTTTAGAGGGGCAACTTTTGGACGGGAGGGCATTCACAATGAGCAGTTCTTC.

This clonotype was counted many times. The gene calls are TRBV7-9 and TRBJ2-1, with 7 bases aligning to TRBD1. The length of the CDR3 is 14 residues. J lost 9 bases, V lost 4 bases, and 9 bases had no gene match. Per germline, CDR1 SEHNR and CDR2 FQNEAQ (reference sequence). DNA of the CDR3: TGTGCCAGCAGCTCAGAAGACAGGGTCCGTGAGCAGTTCTTC. Encoded protein: CASSSEDRVREQFF.

The chain employs TRBV3-1 and TRBJ2-5; no definite D call. Per the germline V gene, CDR1 is LGHDT and CDR2 is YNNKEL (reference sequence). The CDR3 is 14 amino acids. V lost 1 base and J lost 6, with 12 bases in between. CDR3 coding DNA: TGTGCCAGCAGCCAAGTAGGACCTGAACAGACCCAGTACTTC. Residues: CASSQVGPEQTQYF.

This clonotype was detected a few times. The chain carries TRBV12-3 or TRBV12-4 and TRBJ2-5; 9 bases fit TRBD2. J was trimmed by 10 bases and V by 3 bases; bases with no gene match: 6. There are 13 residues in the CDR3. CDR3 nucleotides: TGTGCCAGCAGTTTTGGTAGCGGGAGAGGCCAGTACTTC. It translates to CASSFGSGRGQYF.

V is TRBV27 and J is TRBJ2-1; 9 bases line up with TRBD2. CDR1 is MNHEY and CDR2 is SMNVEV in the germline V gene (reference sequence). This CDR3 is 14 amino acids long. Trimming took 5 bases from V and 5 from J; bases not matched to a gene: 4. DNA of the CDR3: TGTGCCAGCAGTAGCGGGGGGCTAGACAATGAGCAGTTCTTC. Amino acids: CASSSGGLDNEQFF.

The chain links TRBV20-1 to TRBJ1-1, with TRBD1 identical over 8 bases. Germline V lookup: CDR1 DFQATT, CDR2 SNEGSKA (reference sequence). The CDR3 is made up of 15 amino acids. Germline trimming cut 0 bases from V and 6 bases from J; bases unmatched to any gene: 9. The CDR3 reads CSARDPKAGGSEAFF. The CDR3, as DNA: TGCAGTGCTAGAGACCCTAAGGCAGGGGGCTCTGAAGCTTTCTTT.

The gene calls are TRBV20-1 and TRBJ1-5, with D maybe TRBD1 (6 bases). Germline V gene lookup returns CDR1 DFQATT and CDR2 SNEGSKA (reference sequence). CDR3 size: 16 residues. Trimming removed 6 bases from V and 5 bases from J, with 23 bases in between. The CDR3 DNA sequence: TGCAGTGCGATCGTTATGGGGGGCTGGGTCTATCAGCCCCAGCATTTT. It encodes CSAIVMGGWVYQPQHF.

There are many counts of this clonotype. A read error may produce the germline difference seen at one junction end. J is TRBJ1-2 and V is TRBV3-1, with D perhaps matching TRBD1 (5 bases). The CDR3 extends over 12 amino acids. The germline V gene encodes CDR1 LGHDT and CDR2 YNNKEL (reference sequence). The CDR3 region is CASSEEDTDYTF. DNA of the CDR3: TGTGCCAGCAGCGAAGAGGACACCGACTACACCTTC.

This clonotype appeared a few times. The V call is TRBV3-1, the J call TRBJ2-1; perhaps TRBD1 as D (6 bases). From germline, CDR1 is LGHDT and CDR2 YNNKEL (reference sequence). This CDR3 has 15 residues. V was shortened by 6 bases and J by 3 bases, with 15 bases between the two germline ends. The CDR3: CASRNTGQNYNEQFF. Here the CDR3 DNA reads TGTGCCAGCAGAAATACCGGACAGAACTACAATGAGCAGTTCTTC.

DNA of the CDR3: TGCAGCGTTGATCTAGGCCAAGGGGAAAAACTGTTTTTT. Encoded protein: CSVDLGQGEKLFF. This sequence joins TRBV29-1 and TRBJ1-4; D remains unclear. The ends were cut back, 3 bases at V and 8 bases at J, with 13 bases in the middle. The CDR3 loop spans 13 amino acids. Germline V lookup: CDR1 SQVTM, CDR2 ANQGSEA.

This clonotype has ten or more counts. The chain uses TRBV11-2 and TRBJ2-5; TRBD2 matches 14 bases. Looked up from germline, CDR1 is SGHAT and CDR2 is FQNNGV. The CDR3 consists of 17 residues. The V segment lost 8 bases and the J segment 6 bases; nucleotides outside the gene matches: 14. CDR3 region: CASGGSGTSGSTQTQYF. CDR3 nucleotides: TGTGCCAGCGGGGGCTCCGGGACTAGCGGGAGTACGCAGACCCAGTACTTC.

The sample holds a few counts of this clonotype. The chain has TRBV28 and TRBJ2-7, with D perhaps TRBD1 (8 bases). The CDR3 sequence is 13 residues long. CDR1 is MDHEN and CDR2 is SYDVKM in the germline V gene. V was clipped by 6 bases and J by 4 bases, with 13 bases between them. CDR3 residues: CASSLQGGYEQYF. The CDR3 DNA sequence: TGTGCCAGCAGCCTACAGGGGGGGTACGAGCAGTACTTC.

In its sample, this clonotype was seen many times. V usage is TRBV20-1 and J usage is TRBJ2-3; 11 bases map to TRBD2. The length of the CDR3 is 17 residues. J lost 3 bases, V lost 3 bases, and 11 bases had no gene match. Germline CDR1 reads DFQATT; CDR2 reads SNEGSKA (reference sequence). DNA for the CDR3: TGCAGTGCTAGGCCCCGAACTAGCGGGAGTAGGACAGATACGCAGTATTTT. Translated: CSARPRTSGSRTDTQYF.

In this sample, this clonotype turned up a few times. The chain recombines TRBV6-1 with TRBJ1-3, with 7 bases fitting TRBD1. The CDR3 length is 13 residues. In germline, CDR1 is MNHNS, CDR2 SASEGT. The V and J ends lost 6 bases and 8 bases, in that order; junction bases with no gene match: 7. CDR3 protein: CASRRTGVDTIYF. CDR3 bases: TGTGCCAGCAGAAGAACAGGGGTGGACACCATATATTTT.

The chain has TRBV20-1 and TRBJ1-2; D is unresolved. Germline-derived CDR1 and CDR2 are DFQATT and SNEGSKA (reference sequence). With 0 bases removed from V and 4 bases from J, the gap between germline ends came to 15 bases. CDR3 size: 15 residues. CDR3 sequence reads: CSARDFGVDGYGYTF. As DNA, the CDR3 is TGCAGTGCTAGAGATTTTGGGGTTGATGGCTATGGCTACACCTTC.

This clonotype was counted at least ten times. V and J are TRBV28 and TRBJ1-5; tentative D call: TRBD1 (6 bases). Germline V gene data show CDR1 as MDHEN and CDR2 as SYDVKM. Trimming removed 6 bases from V and 6 bases from J, with 21 bases in between. The CDR3 contains 16 residues. The DNA of the CDR3 is TGTGCCAGCAGCGACTTTACGGGCGGGGGCGGTCAGCCCCAGCATTTT. Translating gives CASSDFTGGGGQPQHF.

This clonotype was seen at least ten times. The chain combines TRBV27 with TRBJ1-2, with 9 bases lining up with TRBD1. V trimming: 5 bases; J trimming: 2 bases; junction bases outside the gene matches: 9. Germline loops: CDR1 MNHEY, CDR2 SMNVEV (reference sequence). The CDR3 extends over 16 amino acids. CDR3 DNA sequence: TGTGCCAGCAGTGGGTTGGGACAGGGTTGGAACTATGGCTACACCTTC. This sequence encodes CASSGLGQGWNYGYTF.

This clonotype was counted many times. V and J are TRBV6-1 and TRBJ2-1; TRBD2 matches 11 bases. In germline, CDR1 is MNHNS, CDR2 SASEGT. The CDR3 is made up of 16 amino acids. The V gene end was trimmed by 4 bases and the J gene end by 4 bases; junction bases not matched to a gene: 6. The CDR3 spells CASSGTSGRIYNEQFF. The CDR3 coding sequence is TGTGCCAGCAGTGGAACTAGCGGGAGAATTTACAATGAGCAGTTCTTC.

V gene TRBV11-3 combines with J gene TRBJ2-1, with D uncertain. The V gene's germline CDR1 is SGHNT and CDR2 YENEEA. Trimming left V 6 bases short and J 7 bases short, with 7 bases between. The CDR3 extends over 11 amino acids. The chain's CDR3 is CASSFRNEQFF. In DNA form, the CDR3 reads TGTGCCAGCAGTTTTCGGAATGAGCAGTTCTTC.

This clonotype has just a few counts. This chain links TRBV7-6 with TRBJ2-2; D assignment may be TRBD1 or TRBD2 (5 bases each). V lost 5 bases and J lost 8, with 12 bases in between. Germline V gene lookup returns CDR1 SGHVS and CDR2 FNYEAQ. This CDR3 region has 13 residues. In nucleotides, the CDR3 is TGTGCCAGCAGCCCAGGTGGGGGAGGGGAGCTGTTTTTT. This codes for CASSPGGGGELFF.

This clonotype occurred many times. The CDR3 DNA sequence: TGTGCCTGGAGGGTTGGGCCCTCCTACAATGAGCAGTTCTTC. This encodes CAWRVGPSYNEQFF. This chain joins TRBV30 and TRBJ2-1, with no clear D. V was pared by 3 bases and J by 0 bases, with 9 bases between. CDR1 GTSNPN and CDR2 SVGIG come from the germline V gene (reference sequence). The CDR3 consists of 14 residues.

There are many counts of this clonotype. This chain joins TRBV20-1 and TRBJ2-3, with TRBD2 identical over 11 bases. Trimming at V came to 5 bases and at J to 4 bases, leaving 8 bases not matched to a gene. The CDR3 spans 15 residues. Germline assignment: CDR1 DFQATT and CDR2 SNEGSKA (reference sequence). The CDR3 nucleotides are TGCAGTGCTGTGCTCACTAGCGGGAGATCAGATACGCAGTATTTT. It is translated as CSAVLTSGRSDTQYF.

This clonotype was picked up a small number of times. The junction does not match germline at one end; this may be a read error. The DNA of the CDR3 is TGCGCCAGCGTCCCCGCGGGAGGGCCAGGTTGCGAGCAGTACTTC. Residues: CASVPAGGPGCEQYF. This chain uses TRBV6-8 with TRBJ2-7, with 9 bases matching TRBD2. The length of the CDR3 is 15 residues. CDR1 is MNHGY and CDR2 is SAAAGT in the germline V gene.

The chain has TRBV20-1 and TRBJ2-6; 10 nucleotides line up with TRBD1. This CDR3 comprises 15 residues. Germline CDR1 and CDR2: DFQATT and SNEGSKA (reference sequence). J gave up 3 bases and V 5 bases, and 4 bases lay outside the gene matches. The CDR3 here is CSAGTGVYGANVLTF. Written as DNA, the CDR3 is TGCAGTGCTGGGACAGGGGTTTATGGGGCCAACGTCCTGACTTTC.

The gene calls are TRBV29-1 and TRBJ2-1, with 8 bases that match TRBD2. Per germline, CDR1 SQVTM and CDR2 ANQGSEA. Losses at the gene ends were 2 bases for V and 10 bases for J; bases not matched to a gene: 7. This CDR3 region has 13 residues. The DNA of the CDR3 is TGCAGCGTTGAAACAAATAGCGGGAAGGAGCAGTTCTTC. This encodes CSVETNSGKEQFF.

The chain links TRBV19 to TRBJ1-2; the D gene is possibly TRBD1 (5 bases). The V and J ends lost 4 bases and 9 bases respectively, with 15 bases between them. The CDR3 spans 13 residues. The V gene's germline CDR1 is LNHDA and CDR2 SQIVND (reference sequence). CDR3 sequence: CASSNRQRYSYTF. DNA of the CDR3: TGTGCCAGTAGTAATCGACAGCGTTATAGCTACACCTTC.

The table lists this clonotype with many counts. The J gene is TRBJ2-3, the V gene TRBV7-3; D is possibly TRBD1 (8 bases). Germline V lookup: CDR1 SGHTA, CDR2 FQGTGA. This CDR3 has 16 residues. The ends were cut back, 5 bases at V and 2 bases at J, with 17 bases in the middle. CDR3 nucleotides: TGTGCCAGCAGCGAACAGGGGGGGAGGCCCACAGATACGCAGTATTTT. It specifies CASSEQGGRPTDTQYF.